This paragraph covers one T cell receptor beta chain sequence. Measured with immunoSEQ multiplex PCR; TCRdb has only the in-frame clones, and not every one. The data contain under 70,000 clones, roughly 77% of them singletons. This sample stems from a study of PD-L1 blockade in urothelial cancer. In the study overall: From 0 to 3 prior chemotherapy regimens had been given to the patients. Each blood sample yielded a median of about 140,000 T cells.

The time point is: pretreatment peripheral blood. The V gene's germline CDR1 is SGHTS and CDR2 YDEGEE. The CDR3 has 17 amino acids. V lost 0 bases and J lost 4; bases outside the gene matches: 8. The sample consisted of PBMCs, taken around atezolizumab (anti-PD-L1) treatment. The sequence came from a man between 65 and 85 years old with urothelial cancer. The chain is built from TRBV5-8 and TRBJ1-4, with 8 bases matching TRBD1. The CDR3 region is CASSLGGQGAFNEKLFF. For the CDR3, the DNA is TGTGCCAGCAGCTTGGGAGGACAGGGAGCCTTTAATGAAAAACTGTTTTTT.